One sample yielded the 29 T cell receptor beta chains listed below, sequenced in a study of blood T cell repertoires in COVID-19. TCRdb's table, derived via immunoSEQ multiplex PCR, lists solely in-frame clones and lacks some. The data contain about 99,000 clones, 85% to 90% of them singletons. Sequences were obtained from peripheral blood. These receptor sequences come from a human donor in a cohort sampled during active COVID-19.

The J gene is TRBJ2-7, the V gene TRBV27; 15 nucleotides align to TRBD2. The V segment lost 4 bases and the J segment 1 base; nucleotides outside the gene matches: 11. The CDR3 runs to 19 residues. The germline gives CDR1 MNHEY, CDR2 SMNVEV (reference sequence). CDR3 protein: CASSSLITGLAGGSYEQYF. CDR3 bases: TGTGCCAGCAGTTCGCTCATCACAGGACTAGCGGGGGGGTCCTACGAGCAGTACTTC.

The rearrangement joins TRBV5-4 to TRBJ1-4, with 7 bases fitting TRBD1. Germline V gene sequence: CDR1 SGHNT, CDR2 YYREEE (reference sequence). Germline trimming cut 0 bases from V and 7 bases from J; bases unmatched to any gene: 9. The CDR3 consists of 16 residues. The CDR3 DNA follows: TGTGCCAGCAGCTTGGATCCGGGACAGATAGGTGAAAAACTGTTTTTT. It specifies CASSLDPGQIGEKLFF.

The J gene is TRBJ2-2, the V gene TRBV7-2; no definite D call. CDR1 is SGHTA and CDR2 is FQGNSA in the germline V gene. V was clipped by 5 bases and J by 5 bases, with 12 bases between them. The CDR3 loop spans 14 amino acids. The DNA of the CDR3 is TGTGCCAGCAGCCCCGGCCAACAGACCGGGGAGCTGTTTTTT. Protein sequence: CASSPGQQTGELFF.

The chain recombines TRBV7-3 with TRBJ2-5; a weak D match, TRBD2 (5 bases). This CDR3 has 13 residues. V was cut by 4 bases and J by 5 bases, with 11 bases left in between. The germline gives CDR1 SGHTA, CDR2 FQGTGA. The DNA of the CDR3 is TGTGCCAGCAGCTGGCGGGCTGCTGAGACCCAGTACTTC. It codes for CASSWRAAETQYF.

There are a few counts of this clone. This chain joins TRBV24-1 and TRBJ2-2, with 7 bases aligning to TRBD2. CDR1 is KGHDR and CDR2 is SFDVKD in the germline V gene. The CDR3 sequence is 15 residues long. J lost 3 bases, V lost 4 bases, and 4 bases had no gene match. The CDR3 sequence is CATSESGRDTGELFF. The CDR3, as DNA: TGTGCCACCAGTGAAAGTGGGAGGGACACCGGGGAGCTGTTTTTT.

V is TRBV2 and J is TRBJ2-1; 13 bases match TRBD2. V was pared by 4 bases and J by 6 bases, with 3 bases of the junction left unmatched. CDR1 and CDR2 (germline): SNHLY, FYNNEI. This CDR3 has 15 amino acids. The chain's CDR3 is CASSATSGRVNEQFF. CDR3 DNA: TGTGCCAGCAGTGCCACTAGCGGGAGGGTCAATGAGCAGTTCTTC.

This clone was recorded only once. The chain joins TRBV30 to TRBJ2-2; D might be TRBD2 (6 bases). The CDR3 extends over 15 amino acids. Germline loops: CDR1 GTSNPN, CDR2 SVGIG (reference sequence). V dropped 7 bases and J dropped 0 bases, with 15 bases sitting between them. CDR3 in DNA: TGTGCCTACCATGGAGGGGCGACGAACACCGGGGAGCTGTTTTTT. Translation: CAYHGGATNTGELFF.

V gene TRBV19 combines with J gene TRBJ1-5, with a tentative D call TRBD1 (5 bases). The germline gives CDR1 LNHDA, CDR2 SQIVND (reference sequence). The germline V and J ends were trimmed by 7 bases and 5 bases, with 9 bases remaining between them. CDR3 length: 12 residues. The CDR3 sequence is CASNGAYQPQHF. In DNA, the CDR3 is TGTGCCAGTAATGGGGCGTATCAGCCCCAGCATTTT.

This clone turned up a few times. The rearrangement uses TRBV10-1 and TRBJ2-1; TRBD2 matches 10 bases. With V trimmed by 3 bases and J by 3 bases, 5 bases remained unmatched. CDR1 and CDR2 from the germline V gene are WNHNN and SYGVQD (reference sequence). This CDR3 contains 16 residues. DNA of the CDR3: TGCGCCAGCAGTGACCAAACTAGCGGGGTCTACAATGAGCAGTTCTTC. Amino acid sequence: CASSDQTSGVYNEQFF.

The CDR3 region has the DNA TGTGCCAGCAGCTACAGAGGGAACTATGGCTACACCTTC. It is translated as CASSYRGNYGYTF. The chain couples TRBV7-2 to TRBJ1-2; D uncertain. The V end lost 4 bases, the J end lost 2 bases, and 8 bases lay between the germline ends. Germline-derived CDR1 and CDR2 are SGHTA and FQGNSA. This CDR3 is 13 amino acids long.

The chain combines TRBV5-1 with TRBJ2-3; 13 bases are shared with TRBD2. Germline lookup yields CDR1 SGHRS and CDR2 YFSETQ. The V gene end was trimmed by 5 bases and the J gene end by 3 bases; junction bases not matched to a gene: 3. The CDR3 totals 15 residues. The CDR3 DNA reads as TGCGCCAGCAGTGGGACTAGCGGGGTTACAGATACGCAGTATTTT. Protein: CASSGTSGVTDTQYF.

The J gene is TRBJ2-7, the V gene TRBV4-2; D might be TRBD1 (6 bases). CDR3 length: 13 amino acids. V shed 1 base and J shed 4 bases, with 8 bases lying between them. Germline V gene sequence: CDR1 LGHNA, CDR2 YNFKEQ. CDR3 bases: TGTGCCAGCAGCCAAGTAGGGGGTTACGAGCAGTACTTC. This sequence encodes CASSQVGGYEQYF.

This chain links TRBV24-1 with TRBJ1-2, with D tentatively TRBD1 (5 bases). The ends were cut back, 2 bases at V and 0 bases at J, with 9 bases in the middle. CDR1 and CDR2 (germline): KGHDR, SFDVKD. The CDR3 length is 15 residues. CDR3: CATSDSTDTNYGYTF. Written as DNA, the CDR3 is TGTGCCACCAGTGATTCGACAGATACTAACTATGGCTACACCTTC.

The chain links TRBV23-1 to TRBJ1-1, with 7 bases aligning to TRBD1. TRBV23-1 is marked as an open reading frame, function uncertain. This CDR3 region has 14 residues. V dropped 4 bases and J dropped 5; count of bases not matched to a gene: 7. As DNA, the CDR3 is TGCGCCAGCAGTCGAAGGGGGCGGTGGACTGAAGCTTTCTTT. Protein: CASSRRGRWTEAFF.

This clone was counted only a few times. This chain connects TRBV25-1 to TRBJ2-7; weak D call: TRBD2 (6 bases). V lost 3 bases and J 3 bases, leaving 21 bases between the germline ends. The germline V gene encodes CDR1 MGHDK and CDR2 SYGVNS. The CDR3 runs to 17 residues. CDR3 loop: CASSEKQASGANYEQYF. The CDR3 nucleotides are TGTGCCAGCAGTGAGAAACAGGCCTCGGGAGCCAACTACGAGCAGTACTTC.

The chain couples TRBV7-2 to TRBJ2-1; TRBD2 matches at 8 bases. This CDR3 has 15 amino acids. V gave up 5 bases and J gave up 6 bases; unmatched junction bases: 9. Looked up from germline, CDR1 is SGHTA and CDR2 is FQGNSA. Here the CDR3 reads CASSLFGGAGNEQFF. The CDR3, as DNA: TGTGCCAGCAGCCTGTTCGGGGGGGCCGGCAATGAGCAGTTCTTC.

This chain links TRBV7-2 with TRBJ2-4, with 8 nucleotides matching TRBD2. The J segment lost 1 base and the V segment lost 4 bases, leaving 9 bases of the junction unmatched. This CDR3 has 17 amino acids. The germline gives CDR1 SGHTA, CDR2 FQGNSA. CDR3 protein: CASSSRLGGGAKNIQYF. CDR3 nucleotide sequence: TGTGCCAGCAGCTCCCGATTGGGCGGGGGGGCCAAAAACATTCAGTACTTC.

This clone came up once. CDR3 residues: CASSGRPNTGRRETQYF. CDR3 bases: TGTGCCAGCAGCGGCCGGCCGAACACAGGGAGAAGGGAGACCCAGTACTTC. The chain combines TRBV5-5 with TRBJ2-5, with D maybe TRBD1 (6 bases). With 4 bases removed from V and 5 bases from J, the gap between germline ends came to 24 bases. In germline, CDR1 is SGHKS, CDR2 YYEKEE (reference sequence). This CDR3 spans 17 amino acids.

The chain couples TRBV19 to TRBJ2-7; 8 positions match TRBD1. V lost 5 bases and J lost 5; bases outside the gene matches: 11. Germline CDR1 LNHDA, CDR2 SQIVND (reference sequence). The CDR3 is made up of 15 amino acids. In nucleotides, the CDR3 is TGTGCCAGTAGTCTTCAGGGGGCGATTTCCGACGAGCAGTACTTC. Translated, it gives CASSLQGAISDEQYF.

This chain uses TRBV28 with TRBJ1-1; D is unclear. Germline-derived CDR1 and CDR2 are MDHEN and SYDVKM. V lost 6 bases to trimming and J lost 4 bases, with 18 bases between them. The CDR3 runs 15 residues. The CDR3 coding sequence is TGTGCCAGCAGCCGGCGGGGAACAGTGAGCACTGAAGCTTTCTTT. Translating gives CASSRRGTVSTEAFF.

J is TRBJ2-7 and V is TRBV19, with TRBD2 matching 7 bases. V was clipped by 3 bases and J by 1 base; unmatched bases: 12. The germline V gene has CDR1 LNHDA and CDR2 SQIVND (reference sequence). CDR3 length: 17 amino acids. The CDR3 reads CASSMGCGGGGSYEQYF. CDR3 bases: TGTGCCAGTAGTATGGGCTGTGGGGGGGGAGGATCCTACGAGCAGTACTTC.

The V and J genes are TRBV6-4 and TRBJ2-2; TRBD2 matches 7 bases. Trimming at V came to 8 bases and at J to 4 bases, leaving 10 bases not matched to a gene. The CDR3 loop spans 15 amino acids. In germline, CDR1 is MRHNA, CDR2 SNTAGT. In nucleotides, the CDR3 is TGTGCCAGCTCTATTGTAGCGGGTATCACCGGGGAGCTGTTTTTT. This sequence encodes CASSIVAGITGELFF.

The rearrangement uses TRBV7-9 and TRBJ1-6; D not resolved. V lost 4 bases, J lost 7 bases, and 14 bases lay in between. Germline assignment: CDR1 SEHNR and CDR2 FQNEAQ (reference sequence). The CDR3 is made up of 15 amino acids. DNA for the CDR3: TGTGCCAGCAGCTCAGACGGGCGGGGAAATTCACCCCTCCACTTT. This codes for CASSSDGRGNSPLHF.

The sample holds a few counts of this clone. This chain joins TRBV4-2 and TRBJ1-5; D unclear. The CDR3 length is 14 residues. Trimming stripped 1 base from V and 4 bases from J, with 8 bases between. From germline, CDR1 is LGHNA and CDR2 YNFKEQ. CDR3 sequence: CASSQGHQNQPQHF. In DNA form, the CDR3 reads TGTGCCAGCAGCCAAGGACACCAGAATCAGCCCCAGCATTTT.

The chain uses TRBV18 and TRBJ2-2; 7 bases map to TRBD2. V shed 3 bases and J 4 bases; nucleotides not matched to a gene: 8. The CDR3 runs 16 residues. Germline assignment: CDR1 KGHSH and CDR2 LQKENI. The CDR3 DNA sequence: TGTGCCAGCTCACCTGGGCTAGCGGACCTCACCGGGGAGCTGTTTTTT. Protein sequence: CASSPGLADLTGELFF.

The J gene is TRBJ1-2, the V gene TRBV29-1; 7 bases align to TRBD1. The CDR3 consists of 13 residues. The germline CDR1 and CDR2 sequences are SQVTM and ANQGSEA. The ends lost 6 bases at V and 3 bases at J; junction bases unmatched: 7. CDR3 protein: CSVVRDRDYGYTF. Written as DNA, the CDR3 is TGCAGCGTAGTCCGTGACAGGGACTATGGCTACACCTTC.

V is TRBV5-1 and J is TRBJ1-2; D remains unclear. V lost 4 bases and J lost 6, with 10 bases in between. Germline CDR1 reads SGHRS; CDR2 reads YFSETQ. The CDR3 consists of 12 residues. CDR3: CASSPTSDGYTF. CDR3 sequence (DNA): TGCGCCAGCAGCCCCACGTCGGATGGCTACACCTTC.

The chain employs TRBV28 and TRBJ2-5; TRBD2 agrees at 9 bases. V lost 5 bases to trimming and J lost 1 base; unmatched junction nucleotides: 8. CDR3 length: 16 amino acids. The germline CDR1 and CDR2 sequences are MDHEN and SYDVKM. The CDR3 loop is CASSPLLAGIQETQYF. CDR3 nucleotides: TGTGCCAGCAGTCCCCTCCTAGCGGGGATCCAAGAGACCCAGTACTTC.

The V gene is TRBV6-5, the J gene TRBJ1-3, with TRBD1 matching over 8 bases. With V trimmed by 6 bases and J by 2 bases, 9 bases remained unmatched. Germline lookup yields CDR1 MNHEY and CDR2 SVGAGI. This CDR3 comprises 16 residues. The CDR3 loop is CASSYADRETGNTIYF. In nucleotides, the CDR3 is TGTGCCAGCAGCTACGCGGACAGGGAGACTGGAAACACCATATATTTT.